This TCR beta chain was recovered during a study of sequential checkpoint blockade in melanoma. Study at large: Both treatment sequences were followed by maintenance nivolumab.

Germline CDR1 reads MDHEN; CDR2 reads SYDVKM. This CDR3 is built from 15 residues. V was clipped by 0 bases and J by 5 bases; unmatched bases: 3. This clone was seen just once. Profiled with immunoSEQ multiplex PCR; TCRdb holds only in-frame clones, not every one. The table includes under 40,000 clones, roughly 90% detected once. Regarding treatment: randomized to nivolumab then ipilimumab (arm A) or the reverse (arm B). Live CD3+CD8+ CD19− CD56− cells were sorted from PBMCs. This sequence joins TRBV28 and TRBJ2-1; 8 bases are a match to TRBD1. The TCR originated in a human donor with melanoma. The sequencing here drew on CD8+ T cells sorted from blood (inferred from file names), taken from a patient given nivolumab and ipilimumab in sequence. As DNA, the CDR3 is TGTGCCAGCAGTTTATGGGGGGACAGGAACAATGAGCAGTTCTTC. It encodes CASSLWGDRNNEQFF.